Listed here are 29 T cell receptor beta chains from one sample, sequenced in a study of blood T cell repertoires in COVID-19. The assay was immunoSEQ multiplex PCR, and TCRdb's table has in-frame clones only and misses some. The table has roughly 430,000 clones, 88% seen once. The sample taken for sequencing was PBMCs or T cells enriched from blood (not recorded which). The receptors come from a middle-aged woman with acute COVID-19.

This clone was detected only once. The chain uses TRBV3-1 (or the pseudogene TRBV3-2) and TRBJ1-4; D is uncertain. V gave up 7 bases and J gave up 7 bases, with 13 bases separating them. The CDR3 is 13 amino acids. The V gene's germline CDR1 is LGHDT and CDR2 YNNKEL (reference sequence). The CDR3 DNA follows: TGTGCCAGCACGGGAGGAGTTGGTGAAAAACTGTTTTTT. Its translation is CASTGGVGEKLFF.

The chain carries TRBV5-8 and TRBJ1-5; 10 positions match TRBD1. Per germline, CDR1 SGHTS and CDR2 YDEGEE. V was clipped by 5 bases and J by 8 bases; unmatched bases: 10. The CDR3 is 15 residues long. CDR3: CASSFTGTGDEPQHF. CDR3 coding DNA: TGTGCCAGCAGTTTTACCGGGACAGGGGATGAGCCCCAGCATTTT.

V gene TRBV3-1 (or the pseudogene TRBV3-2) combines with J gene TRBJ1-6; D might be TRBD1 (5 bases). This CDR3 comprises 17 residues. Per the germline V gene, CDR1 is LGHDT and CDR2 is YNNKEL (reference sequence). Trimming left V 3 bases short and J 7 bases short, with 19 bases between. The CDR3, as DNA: TGTGCCAGCAGCCATCGGTTGATAGGGGATCTAAATTCACCCCTCCACTTT. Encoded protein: CASSHRLIGDLNSPLHF.

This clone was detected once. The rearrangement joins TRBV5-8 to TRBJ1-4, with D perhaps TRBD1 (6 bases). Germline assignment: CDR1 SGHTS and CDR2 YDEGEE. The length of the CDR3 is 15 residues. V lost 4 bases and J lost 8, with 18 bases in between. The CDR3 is CASSPSTGAEEKLFF. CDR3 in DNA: TGTGCCAGCAGCCCTTCGACAGGAGCAGAGGAAAAACTGTTTTTT.

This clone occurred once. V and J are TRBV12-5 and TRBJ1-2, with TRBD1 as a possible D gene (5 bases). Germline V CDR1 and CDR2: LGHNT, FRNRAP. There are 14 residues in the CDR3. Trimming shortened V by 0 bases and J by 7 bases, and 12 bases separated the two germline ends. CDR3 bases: TGTGCTAGTGGTTTGGTACAAGGGGCCGGTGGCTACACCTTC. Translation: CASGLVQGAGGYTF.

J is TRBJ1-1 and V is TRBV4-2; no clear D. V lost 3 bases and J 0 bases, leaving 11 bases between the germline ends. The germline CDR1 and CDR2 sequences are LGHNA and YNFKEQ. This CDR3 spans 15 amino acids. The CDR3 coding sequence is TGTGCCAGCAGCCAGCCAGTGCTGTTGAACACTGAAGCTTTCTTT. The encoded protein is CASSQPVLLNTEAFF.

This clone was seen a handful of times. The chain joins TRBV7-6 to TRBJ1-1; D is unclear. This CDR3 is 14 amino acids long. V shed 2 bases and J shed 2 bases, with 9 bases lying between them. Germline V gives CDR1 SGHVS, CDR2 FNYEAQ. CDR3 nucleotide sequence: TGTGCCAGCAGCTTAACCTCGCTAAACACTGAAGCTTTCTTT. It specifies CASSLTSLNTEAFF. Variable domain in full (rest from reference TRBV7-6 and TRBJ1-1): GAGVSQSPRYKVTKRGQDVALRCDPISGHVSLYWYRQALGQGPEFLTYFNYEAQQDKSGLPNDRFSAERPEGSISTLTIQRTEQRDSAMYRCASSLTSLNTEAFFGQGTRLTVV.

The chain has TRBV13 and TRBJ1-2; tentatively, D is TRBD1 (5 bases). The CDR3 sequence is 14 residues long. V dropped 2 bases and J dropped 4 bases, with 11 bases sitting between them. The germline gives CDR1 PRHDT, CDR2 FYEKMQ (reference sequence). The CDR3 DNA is TGTGCCAGCAGCTTAATCGGGGGGGTCTATGGCTACACCTTC. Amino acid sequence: CASSLIGGVYGYTF.

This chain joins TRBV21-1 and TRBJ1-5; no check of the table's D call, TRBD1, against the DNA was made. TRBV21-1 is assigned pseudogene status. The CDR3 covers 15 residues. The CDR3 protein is CASSKTDRGNPPQHF. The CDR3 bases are TGTGCCAGCAGCAAAACTGACAGGGGGAACCCGCCCCAGCATTTT.

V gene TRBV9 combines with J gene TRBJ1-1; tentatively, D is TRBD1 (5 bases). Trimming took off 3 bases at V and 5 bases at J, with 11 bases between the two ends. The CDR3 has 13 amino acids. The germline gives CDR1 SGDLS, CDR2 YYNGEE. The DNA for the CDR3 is TGTGCCAGCAGCGCCTTGCAGGGAACTGAAGCTTTCTTT. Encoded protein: CASSALQGTEAFF.

As DNA, the CDR3 is TGTGCCAGCAGTGTAACCGGGACTGGCTACAATGAGCAGTTCTTC. Protein sequence: CASSVTGTGYNEQFF. The chain couples TRBV28 to TRBJ2-1; D perhaps matches TRBD2 (6 bases). V was pared by 5 bases and J by 3 bases, with 14 bases between. The CDR3 has 15 residues. Germline assignment: CDR1 MDHEN and CDR2 SYDVKM.

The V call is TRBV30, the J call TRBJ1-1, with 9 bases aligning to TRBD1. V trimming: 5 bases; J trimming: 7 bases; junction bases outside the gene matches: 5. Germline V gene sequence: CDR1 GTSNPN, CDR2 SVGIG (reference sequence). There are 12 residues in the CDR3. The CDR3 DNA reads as TGTGCCTGGGATACAGGGGGCGGTGAAGCTTTCTTT. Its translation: CAWDTGGGEAFF.

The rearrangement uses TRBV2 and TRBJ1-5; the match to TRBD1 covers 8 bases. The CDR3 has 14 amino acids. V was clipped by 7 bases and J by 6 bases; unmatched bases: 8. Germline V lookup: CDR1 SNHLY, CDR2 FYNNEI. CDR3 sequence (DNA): TGTGCCAGCACTGCGGGCAGGGGGCTTCAGCCCCAGCATTTT. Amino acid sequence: CASTAGRGLQPQHF.

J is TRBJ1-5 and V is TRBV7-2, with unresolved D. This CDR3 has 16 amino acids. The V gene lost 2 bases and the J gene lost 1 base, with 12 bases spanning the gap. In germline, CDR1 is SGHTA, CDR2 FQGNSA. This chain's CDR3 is CASSLNQYQSNQPQHF. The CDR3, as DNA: TGTGCCAGCAGCTTAAACCAGTACCAAAGCAATCAGCCCCAGCATTTT.

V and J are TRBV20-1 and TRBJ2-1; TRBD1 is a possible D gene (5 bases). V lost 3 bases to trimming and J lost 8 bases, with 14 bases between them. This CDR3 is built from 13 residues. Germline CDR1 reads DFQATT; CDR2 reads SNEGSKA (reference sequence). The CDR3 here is CSASWGRVDEQFF. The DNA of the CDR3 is TGCAGTGCTAGTTGGGGCAGGGTCGATGAGCAGTTCTTC.

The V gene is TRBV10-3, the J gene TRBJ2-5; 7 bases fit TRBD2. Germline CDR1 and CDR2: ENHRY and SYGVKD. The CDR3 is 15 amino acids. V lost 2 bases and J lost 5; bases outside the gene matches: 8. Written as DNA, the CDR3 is TGTGCCATCAGTGAGGCGACTAGCCTCTCGGAGACCCAGTACTTC. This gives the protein CAISEATSLSETQYF.

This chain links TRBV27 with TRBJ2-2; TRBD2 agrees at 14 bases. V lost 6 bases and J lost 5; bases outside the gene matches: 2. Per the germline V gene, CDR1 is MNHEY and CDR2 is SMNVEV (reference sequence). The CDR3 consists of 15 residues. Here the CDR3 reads CASRGLAGVTGELFF. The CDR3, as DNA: TGTGCCAGCAGGGGACTAGCGGGGGTAACCGGGGAGCTGTTTTTT.

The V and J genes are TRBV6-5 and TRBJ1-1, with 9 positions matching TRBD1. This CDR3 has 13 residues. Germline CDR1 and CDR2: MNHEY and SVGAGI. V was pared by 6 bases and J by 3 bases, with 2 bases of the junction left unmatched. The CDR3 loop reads CASRWTGDTEAFF. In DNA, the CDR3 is TGTGCCAGCAGGTGGACAGGGGACACTGAAGCTTTCTTT.

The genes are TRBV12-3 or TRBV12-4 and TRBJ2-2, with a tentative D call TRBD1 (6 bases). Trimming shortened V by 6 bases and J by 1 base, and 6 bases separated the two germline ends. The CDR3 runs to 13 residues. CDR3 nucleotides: TGTGCCAGCAGACAGGGGAACACCGGGGAGCTGTTTTTT. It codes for CASRQGNTGELFF.

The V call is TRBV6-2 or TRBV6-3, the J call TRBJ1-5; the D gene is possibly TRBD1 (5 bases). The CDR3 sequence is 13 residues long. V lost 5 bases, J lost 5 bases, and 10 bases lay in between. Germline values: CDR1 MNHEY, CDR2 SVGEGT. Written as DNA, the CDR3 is TGTGCCAGCAGTCGGGGGTGGGATCAGCCCCAGCATTTT. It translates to CASSRGWDQPQHF.

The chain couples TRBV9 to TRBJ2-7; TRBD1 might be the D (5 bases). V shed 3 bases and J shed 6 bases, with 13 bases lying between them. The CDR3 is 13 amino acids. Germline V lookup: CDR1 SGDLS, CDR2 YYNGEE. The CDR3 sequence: CASSAVQGGEQYF. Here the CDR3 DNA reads TGTGCCAGCAGCGCGGTGCAGGGTGGCGAGCAGTACTTC.

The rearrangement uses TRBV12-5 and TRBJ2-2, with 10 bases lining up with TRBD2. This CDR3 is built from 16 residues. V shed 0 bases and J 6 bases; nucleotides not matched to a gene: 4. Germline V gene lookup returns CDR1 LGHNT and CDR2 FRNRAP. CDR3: CASGLVMGLAPGELFF. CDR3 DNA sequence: TGTGCTAGTGGTTTGGTAATGGGACTAGCGCCCGGGGAGCTGTTTTTT.

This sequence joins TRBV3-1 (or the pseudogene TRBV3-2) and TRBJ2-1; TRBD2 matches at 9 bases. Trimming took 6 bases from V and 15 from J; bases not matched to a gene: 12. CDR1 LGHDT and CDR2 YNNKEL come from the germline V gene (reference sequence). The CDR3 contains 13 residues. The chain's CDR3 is CASSSQGGGATFF. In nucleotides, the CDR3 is TGTGCCAGCAGTAGTCAGGGCGGGGGGGCGACGTTCTTC.

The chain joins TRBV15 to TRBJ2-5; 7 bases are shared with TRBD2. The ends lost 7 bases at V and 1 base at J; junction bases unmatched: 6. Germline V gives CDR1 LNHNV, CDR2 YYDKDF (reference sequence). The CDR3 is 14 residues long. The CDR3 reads CATTTGGSQETQYF. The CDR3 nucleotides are TGTGCCACCACCACCGGGGGGTCCCAAGAGACCCAGTACTTC.

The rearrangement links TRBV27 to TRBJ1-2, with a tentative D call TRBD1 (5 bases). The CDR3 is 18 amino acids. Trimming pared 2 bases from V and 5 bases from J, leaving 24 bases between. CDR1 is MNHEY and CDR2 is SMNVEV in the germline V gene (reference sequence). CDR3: CASSLISNVGPGEYGYTF. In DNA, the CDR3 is TGTGCCAGCAGTTTAATATCTAATGTGGGGCCGGGGGAATATGGCTACACCTTC.

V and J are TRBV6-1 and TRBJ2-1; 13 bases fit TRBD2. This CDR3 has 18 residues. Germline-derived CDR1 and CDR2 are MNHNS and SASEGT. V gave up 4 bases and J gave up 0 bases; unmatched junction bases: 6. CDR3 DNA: TGTGCCAGCAGTGTGACTAGCGGGGGGTCGAGCTCCTACAATGAGCAGTTCTTC. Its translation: CASSVTSGGSSSYNEQFF.

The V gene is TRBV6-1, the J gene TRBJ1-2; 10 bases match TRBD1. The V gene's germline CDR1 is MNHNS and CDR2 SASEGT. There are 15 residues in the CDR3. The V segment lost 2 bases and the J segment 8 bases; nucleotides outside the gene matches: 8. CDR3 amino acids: CASSETGTGDQGYTF. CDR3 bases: TGTGCCAGCAGTGAAACCGGGACAGGGGATCAGGGCTACACCTTC.

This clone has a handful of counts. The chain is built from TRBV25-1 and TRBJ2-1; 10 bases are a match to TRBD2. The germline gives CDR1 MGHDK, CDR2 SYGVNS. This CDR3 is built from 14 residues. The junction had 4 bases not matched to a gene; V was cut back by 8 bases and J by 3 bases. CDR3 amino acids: CASGSGGDYNEQFF. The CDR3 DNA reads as TGTGCCAGCGGGAGCGGGGGGGACTACAATGAGCAGTTCTTC. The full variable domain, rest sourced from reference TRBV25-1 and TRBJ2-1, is EADIYQTPRYLVIGTGKKITLECSQTMGHDKMYWYQQDPGMELHLIHYSYGVNSTEKGDLSSESTVSRIRTEHFPLTLESARPSHTSQYLCASGSGGDYNEQFFGPGTRLTVL.

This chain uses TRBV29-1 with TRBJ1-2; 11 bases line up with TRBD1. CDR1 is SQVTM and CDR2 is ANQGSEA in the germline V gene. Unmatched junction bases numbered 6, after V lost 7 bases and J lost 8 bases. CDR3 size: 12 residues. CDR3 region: CSAPGTGGGYTF. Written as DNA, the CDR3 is TGCAGCGCCCCTGGGACAGGGGGGGGCTACACCTTC. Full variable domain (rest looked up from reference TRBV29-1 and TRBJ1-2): SAVISQKPSRDICQRGTSLTIQCQVDSQVTMMFWYRQQPGQSLTLIATANQGSEATYESGFVIDKFPISRPNLTFSTLTVSNMSPEDSSIYLCSAPGTGGGYTFGSGTRLTVV.